This record concerns one T cell receptor beta chain sequence. Its specificity is not known. This record comes from a study of cytomegalovirus exposure and HLA in healthy donors. Study-level background: Per a later analysis, the 666 first-cohort and about 120 validation repertoires shared one platform.

Here immunoSEQ multiplex PCR was the method, and the copy in TCRdb shows in-frame clones only, minus some. The sample lists around 300,000 clones; 88% were seen once. Study-wide results and caveats: It was confirmed in vitro that a few of the CMV-associated chains were specific for CMV antigens. It was 164 TCR beta chains that were listed as cytomegalovirus-associated.

The V gene lost 2 bases and the J gene lost 4 bases, with 12 bases spanning the gap. The CDR3 contains 15 residues. Germline CDR1 reads MNHEY; CDR2 reads SMNVEV (reference sequence). The receptor comes from a woman between 18 and 29 years old in good health and CMV-seronegative. The specimen sequenced was PBMCs. This chain links TRBV27 with TRBJ2-1, with D possibly TRBD2 on 6 matching bases. DNA for the CDR3: TGTGCCAGCAGTTTAGCGGGACGGGCATACAATGAGCAGTTCTTC. Encoded protein: CASSLAGRAYNEQFF.